Each of the 19 T cell receptor beta chains below was sequenced from the same sample in a study of T cells after yellow fever vaccination. TCRdb re-analysed the 5' RACE reads in MiXCR, keeping a single row per CDR3 protein. The sample holds 250,000 or so distinct CDR3 sequences, over 6.5% seen once. The material was CD4+ T cells sorted from PBMCs, obtained on the day of the yellow fever booster vaccination. The source of these receptors is a man aged 30 to 39 who received the YFV17D yellow fever vaccine.

This clonotype occurred many times. The gene calls are TRBV11-3 and TRBJ1-1; a possible D gene is TRBD1 (5 bases). The CDR3 is 14 residues long. From germline, CDR1 is SGHNT and CDR2 YENEEA. V dropped 4 bases and J dropped 4 bases, with 13 bases sitting between them. The CDR3: CASSSHRGSTEAFF. The CDR3 DNA reads as TGTGCCAGCAGCTCGCACCGGGGGAGCACTGAAGCTTTCTTT.

Points on this clonotype: The junction departs from the called germline gene at one end, perhaps through a read error. J is TRBJ1-1 and V is TRBV7-9; D ambiguous. CDR1 and CDR2 (germline): SEHNR, FQNEAQ (reference sequence). The CDR3 is 11 amino acids. CDR3: CASSSYGGIAF. The DNA of the CDR3 is TGTGCCAGCAGCTCCTACGGTGGTATCGCCTTC.

The chain has TRBV25-1 and TRBJ1-4, with D unclear. CDR3 length: 16 amino acids. V dropped 3 bases and J dropped 0 bases, with 11 bases sitting between them. Per germline, CDR1 MGHDK and CDR2 SYGVNS. CDR3: CASSDLRDATNEKLFF. The CDR3 region has the DNA TGTGCCAGCAGTGACCTTCGAGACGCAACTAATGAAAAACTGTTTTTT.

The chain links TRBV3-1 to TRBJ1-1, with D perhaps TRBD1 (5 bases). This CDR3 contains 14 residues. Trimming left V 5 bases short and J 1 base short, with 11 bases between. CDR1 is LGHDT, CDR2 YNNKEL, per germline (reference sequence). In nucleotides, the CDR3 is TGTGCCAGCAGCTGGACAATTGAGAACACTGAAGCTTTCTTT. Its translation: CASSWTIENTEAFF. Together with reference TRBV3-1 and TRBJ1-1, the CDR3 gives the full variable domain: DTAVSQTPKYLVTQMGNDKSIKCEQNLGHDTMYWYKQDSKKFLKIMFSYNNKELIINETVPNRFSPKSPDKAHLNLHINSLELGDSAVYFCASSWTIENTEAFFGQGTRLTVV.

There are many counts of this clonotype. V is TRBV28 and J is TRBJ2-3; a possible D gene is TRBD2 (6 bases). In germline, CDR1 is MDHEN, CDR2 SYDVKM. The CDR3 sequence is 14 residues long. V dropped 7 bases and J dropped 2 bases, with 13 bases sitting between them. The chain's CDR3 is CASTLTRDTDTQYF. The CDR3 nucleotides are TGTGCCAGCACCTTGACTAGGGACACAGATACGCAGTATTTT.

This clonotype was picked up a small number of times. This chain connects TRBV5-4 to TRBJ2-5; TRBD2 agrees at 7 bases. CDR1 and CDR2 from the germline V gene are SGHNT and YYREEE (reference sequence). V shed 3 bases, J shed 3 bases, and the junction held 8 bases outside the gene matches. The CDR3 runs 15 residues. In nucleotides, the CDR3 is TGTGCCAGCAGCTGGGGGGGTAGCGGAAAAGAGACCCAGTACTTC. Encoded protein: CASSWGGSGKETQYF.

The table lists this clonotype with many counts. The chain combines TRBV9 with TRBJ2-1; 14 nucleotides match TRBD2. This CDR3 has 16 amino acids. The germline gives CDR1 SGDLS, CDR2 YYNGEE. V lost 0 bases to trimming and J lost 4 bases; unmatched junction nucleotides: 0. The CDR3 bases are TGTGCCAGCAGCGTAGGGACTAGCGGGAGGTACAATGAGCAGTTCTTC. The encoded protein is CASSVGTSGRYNEQFF.

The rearrangement links TRBV5-1 to TRBJ2-5; the D gene is possibly TRBD1 (5 bases). Germline-derived CDR1 and CDR2 are SGHRS and YFSETQ. The length of the CDR3 is 15 residues. V was clipped by 3 bases and J by 5 bases, with 17 bases between them. This CDR3 reads CASSSLQGAHETQYF. The CDR3 nucleotides read TGCGCCAGCAGCTCCCTCCAAGGGGCGCATGAGACCCAGTACTTC. Filled out from reference TRBV5-1 and TRBJ2-5, the complete variable domain reads KAGVTQTPRYLIKTRGQQVTLSCSPISGHRSVSWYQQTPGQGLQFLFEYFSETQRNKGNFPGRFSGRQFSNSRSEMNVSTLELGDSALYLCASSSLQGAHETQYFGPGTRLLVL.

This clonotype appeared many times. The genes are TRBV12-3 or TRBV12-4 and TRBJ2-2; perhaps TRBD1 as D (5 bases). Trimming stripped 10 bases from V and 6 bases from J, with 21 bases between. The CDR3 spans 15 residues. The CDR3 loop reads CATTPRDLAPGELFF. CDR3 bases: TGTGCCACCACCCCCAGGGATTTAGCCCCCGGGGAGCTGTTTTTT.

This clonotype was recorded a few times. The chain carries TRBV20-1 and TRBJ2-1; TRBD2 agrees at 10 bases. Germline loops: CDR1 DFQATT, CDR2 SNEGSKA (reference sequence). With 3 bases clipped from V and 9 bases from J, the junction kept 8 bases outside the gene matches. The CDR3 spans 14 residues. For the CDR3, the DNA is TGCAGTGCTAGTGTAGCGGGAGGTCGGTCTGAGCAGTTCTTC. It encodes CSASVAGGRSEQFF.

This clonotype was observed a handful of times. The chain links TRBV7-2 to TRBJ1-1; D is unresolved. The CDR3 is 12 amino acids. V was cut by 3 bases and J by 4 bases, with 6 bases left in between. Looked up from germline, CDR1 is SGHTA and CDR2 is FQGNSA. The CDR3 sequence is CASSLGFTEAFF. The CDR3 DNA sequence: TGTGCCAGCAGCTTGGGATTCACTGAAGCTTTCTTT.

This clonotype was observed a single time. The chain recombines TRBV10-1 with TRBJ2-3; D is undetermined. CDR3 size: 16 residues. CDR1 is WNHNN, CDR2 SYGVQD, per germline (reference sequence). V was cut by 0 bases and J by 5 bases, with 15 bases left in between. As DNA, the CDR3 is TGCGCCAGCAGTGAGTCGTTGGCTGGACGGCGAGATACGCAGTATTTT. Residues: CASSESLAGRRDTQYF.

This clonotype appeared many times. The chain recombines TRBV7-9 with TRBJ1-1; TRBD1 might be the D (6 bases). V dropped 8 bases and J dropped 5 bases, with 12 bases sitting between them. Germline assignment: CDR1 SEHNR and CDR2 FQNEAQ (reference sequence). The CDR3 consists of 12 residues. CDR3 sequence (DNA): TGTGCCAGCTCGGACAGCGGTACTGAAGCTTTCTTT. Amino acid sequence: CASSDSGTEAFF.

This clonotype appeared a few times. The chain combines TRBV19 with TRBJ2-1; D remains unclear. V lost 6 bases and J lost 2, with 14 bases in between. CDR1 and CDR2 from the germline V gene are LNHDA and SQIVND (reference sequence). This CDR3 comprises 15 residues. The CDR3 loop is CASSVLGIPYNEQFF. The CDR3 DNA reads as TGTGCCAGTAGCGTTCTAGGGATACCCTACAATGAGCAGTTCTTC.

There are many counts of this clonotype. The chain employs TRBV7-6 and TRBJ2-5; D is possibly TRBD2 (5 bases). Germline values: CDR1 SGHVS, CDR2 FNYEAQ. V shed 5 bases and J shed 0 bases, with 16 bases lying between them. The CDR3 is 16 amino acids. CDR3 sequence (DNA): TGTGCCAGCAGCACCCCACTAGGGCCGTACCAAGAGACCCAGTACTTC. Its translation is CASSTPLGPYQETQYF.

There are a few counts of this clonotype. The V and J genes are TRBV5-1 and TRBJ1-1; 7 bases line up with TRBD1. The CDR3 spans 14 residues. The junction had 12 bases not matched to a gene; V was cut back by 4 bases and J by 9 bases. Germline V gene data show CDR1 as SGHRS and CDR2 as YFSETQ. CDR3 amino acids: CASSAGTALGQAFF. CDR3 nucleotides: TGCGCCAGCAGCGCCGGGACAGCCCTCGGGCAAGCTTTCTTT.

The chain couples TRBV12-5 to TRBJ1-5, with D possibly being TRBD1 (5 bases). CDR1 is LGHNT and CDR2 is FRNRAP in the germline V gene. V was pared by 6 bases and J by 1 base, with 10 bases between. The CDR3 is 14 residues long. The CDR3 coding sequence is TGTGCTAGTGGCCGGGACCGAAGCAATCAGCCCCAGCATTTT. Translating gives CASGRDRSNQPQHF.

The chain employs TRBV9 and TRBJ2-1; 9 bases match TRBD2. Germline CDR1 SGDLS, CDR2 YYNGEE. This CDR3 comprises 17 residues. Trimming cost V 1 base and J 4 bases; bases outside gene matches: 9. The CDR3 loop is CASSVSVSGSQYNEQFF. In DNA, the CDR3 is TGTGCCAGCAGCGTAAGTGTTAGCGGGAGTCAGTACAATGAGCAGTTCTTC.

The rearrangement uses TRBV27 and TRBJ2-4; 7 bases are a match to TRBD2. V dropped 5 bases and J dropped 11; count of bases not matched to a gene: 9. This CDR3 is built from 13 residues. Germline CDR1 reads MNHEY; CDR2 reads SMNVEV (reference sequence). CDR3 loop: CASSPAGGSLQYF. The DNA of the CDR3 is TGTGCCAGCAGTCCCGCCGGCGGGAGCCTTCAGTACTTC.